The source of this T cell receptor (beta chain) is a study of CD8 T cells in ankylosing spondylitis. Findings and limits, study-wide: Made up of fewer than 10 highly homologous variants, a TCR beta motif appeared characteristic of ankylosing spondylitis blood. A subset of motif variants has previously been described in the synovial fluid and blood of reactive arthritis. Clones linked to disease, bearing a CD8+ phenotype, were relatively rare in peripheral blood.

TCRdb used MiXCR to reprocess the 5' RACE reads, holding one entry per CDR3 protein. The sample has some 200,000 distinct CDR3 sequences, around 13% seen once. This clonotype was picked up many times. Its antigen is not identified. This CDR3 spans 14 amino acids. V lost 4 bases, J lost 7 bases, and 1 base stayed unmatched. Looked up from germline, CDR1 is MGHRA and CDR2 is YSYEKL. The sample consisted of blood, either unsorted or a sorted T cell fraction (not recorded which). The source of this sequence is a male donor with ankylosing spondylitis or in good health (not recorded which). V gene TRBV4-1 combines with J gene TRBJ2-2, with 12 bases matching TRBD2. CDR3 sequence: CASSPSGRGGELFF. The CDR3 coding sequence is TGCGCCAGCAGCCCTAGCGGGAGGGGCGGGGAGCTGTTTTTT.